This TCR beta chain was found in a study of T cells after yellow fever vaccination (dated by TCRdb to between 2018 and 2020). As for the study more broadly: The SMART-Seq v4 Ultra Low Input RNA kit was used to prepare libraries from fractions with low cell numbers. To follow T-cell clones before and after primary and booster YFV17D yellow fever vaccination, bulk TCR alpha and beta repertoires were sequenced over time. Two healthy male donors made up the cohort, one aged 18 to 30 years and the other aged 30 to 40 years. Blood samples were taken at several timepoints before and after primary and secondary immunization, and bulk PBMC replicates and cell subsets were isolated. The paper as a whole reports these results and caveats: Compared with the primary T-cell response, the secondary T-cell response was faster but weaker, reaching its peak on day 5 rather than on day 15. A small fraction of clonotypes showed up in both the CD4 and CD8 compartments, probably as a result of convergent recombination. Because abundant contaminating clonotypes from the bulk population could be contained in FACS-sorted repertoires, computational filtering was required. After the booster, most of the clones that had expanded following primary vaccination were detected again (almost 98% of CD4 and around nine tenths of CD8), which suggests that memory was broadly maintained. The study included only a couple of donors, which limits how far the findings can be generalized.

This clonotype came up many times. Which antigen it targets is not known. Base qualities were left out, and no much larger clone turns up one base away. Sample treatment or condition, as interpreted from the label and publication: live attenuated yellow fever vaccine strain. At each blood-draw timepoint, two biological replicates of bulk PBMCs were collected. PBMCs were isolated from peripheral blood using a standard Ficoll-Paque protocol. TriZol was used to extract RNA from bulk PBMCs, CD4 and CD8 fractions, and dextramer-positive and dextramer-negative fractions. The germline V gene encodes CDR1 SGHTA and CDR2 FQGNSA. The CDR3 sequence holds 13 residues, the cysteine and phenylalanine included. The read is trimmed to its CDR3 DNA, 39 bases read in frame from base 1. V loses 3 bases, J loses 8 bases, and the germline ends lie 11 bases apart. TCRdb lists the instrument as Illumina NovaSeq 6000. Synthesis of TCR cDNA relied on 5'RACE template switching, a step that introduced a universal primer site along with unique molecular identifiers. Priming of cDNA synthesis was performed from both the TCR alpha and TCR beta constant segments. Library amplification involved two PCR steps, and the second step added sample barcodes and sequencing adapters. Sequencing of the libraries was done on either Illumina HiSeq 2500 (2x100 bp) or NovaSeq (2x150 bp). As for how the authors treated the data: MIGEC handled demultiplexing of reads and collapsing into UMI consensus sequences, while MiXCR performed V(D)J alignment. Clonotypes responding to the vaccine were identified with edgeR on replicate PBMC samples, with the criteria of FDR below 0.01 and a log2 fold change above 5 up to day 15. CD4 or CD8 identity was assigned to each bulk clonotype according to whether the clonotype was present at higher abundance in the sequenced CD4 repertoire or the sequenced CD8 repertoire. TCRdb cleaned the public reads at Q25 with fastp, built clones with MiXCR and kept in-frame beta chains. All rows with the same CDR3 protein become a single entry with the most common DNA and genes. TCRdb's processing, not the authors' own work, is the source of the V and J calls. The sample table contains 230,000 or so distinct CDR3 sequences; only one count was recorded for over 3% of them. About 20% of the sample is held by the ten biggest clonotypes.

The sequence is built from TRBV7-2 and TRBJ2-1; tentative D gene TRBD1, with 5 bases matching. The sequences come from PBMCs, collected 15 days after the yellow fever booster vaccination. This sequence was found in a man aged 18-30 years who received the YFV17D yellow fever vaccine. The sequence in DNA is TGTGCCAGCAGCTTCAGGGCTCGGCATGAGCAGTTCTTC. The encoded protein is CASSFRARHEQFF.